This paragraph reports one T cell receptor beta chain. As yet, its antigen is unknown. The length of the CDR3 is 16 residues. Losses at the gene ends were 4 bases for V and 3 bases for J; bases not matched to a gene: 8. Germline lookup yields CDR1 SGHVS and CDR2 FNYEAQ. This sample is part of a study of long-term antiretroviral therapy in people with HIV. immunoSEQ v3.0 was run at survey level. Assay used: immunoSEQ multiplex PCR; TCRdb lists only in-frame clones, some missing. The table shows about 19,000 clones, with roughly 86% occurring only once. Overall study findings and caveats: Clones showing expansion before ART dominated the repertoire at all time points. Adherence to ART, viral resistance and therapy changes lacked any data. With ART, diversity went up but was still lower than in transplant donor controls.

At least two post-ART and at least one pre-ART PBMC sample were available for each donor. The sequencing used unsorted PBMCs, collected 0.5 years after starting antiretroviral therapy. V is TRBV7-6 and J is TRBJ1-4; 7 bases agree with TRBD1. The receptor was derived from a man in his forties with HIV. This CDR3 is CASSYATGAANEKLFF. The DNA of the CDR3 is TGTGCCAGCAGCTACGCTACAGGGGCGGCTAATGAAAAACTGTTTTTT.